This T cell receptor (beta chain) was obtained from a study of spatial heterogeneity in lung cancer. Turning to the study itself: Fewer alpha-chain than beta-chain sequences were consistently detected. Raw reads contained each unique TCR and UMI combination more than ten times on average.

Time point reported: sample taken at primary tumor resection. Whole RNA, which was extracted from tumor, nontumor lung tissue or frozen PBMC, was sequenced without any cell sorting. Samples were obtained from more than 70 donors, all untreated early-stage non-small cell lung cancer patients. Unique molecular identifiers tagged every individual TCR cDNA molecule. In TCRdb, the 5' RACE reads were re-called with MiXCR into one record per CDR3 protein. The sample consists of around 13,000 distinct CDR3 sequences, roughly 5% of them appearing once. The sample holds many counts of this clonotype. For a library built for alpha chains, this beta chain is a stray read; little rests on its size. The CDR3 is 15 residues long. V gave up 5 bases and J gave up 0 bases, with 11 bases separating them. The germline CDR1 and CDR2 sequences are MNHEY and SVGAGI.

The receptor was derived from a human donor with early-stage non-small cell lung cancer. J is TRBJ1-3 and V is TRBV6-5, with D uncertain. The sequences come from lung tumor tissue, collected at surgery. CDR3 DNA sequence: TGTGCCAGCAGTAAAGACGGAGCCTCTGGAAACACCATATATTTT. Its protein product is CASSKDGASGNTIYF.